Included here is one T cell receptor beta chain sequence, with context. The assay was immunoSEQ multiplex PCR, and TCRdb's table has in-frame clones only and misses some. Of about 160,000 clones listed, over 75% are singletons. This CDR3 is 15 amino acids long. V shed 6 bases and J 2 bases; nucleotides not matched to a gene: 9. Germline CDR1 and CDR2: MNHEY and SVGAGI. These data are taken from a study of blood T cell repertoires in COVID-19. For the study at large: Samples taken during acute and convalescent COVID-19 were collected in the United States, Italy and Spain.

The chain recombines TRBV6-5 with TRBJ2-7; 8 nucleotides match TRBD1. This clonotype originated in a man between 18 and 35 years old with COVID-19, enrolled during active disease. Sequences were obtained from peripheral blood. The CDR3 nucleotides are TGTGCCAGCAGGGATCCGGGACAGGAGACCTACGAGCAGTACTTC. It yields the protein CASRDPGQETYEQYF.